This is a list of T cell receptor beta chains from one sample in a study of cytomegalovirus exposure and HLA in healthy donors. Produced via immunoSEQ multiplex PCR; TCRdb's table is partial and in-frame only. The sample lists 88,000 or so clones, 62% occurring once. Sequencing input: PBMCs. Source of these receptors: a male donor in good health and CMV-seropositive. Both conserved end residues are part of each CDR3. D genes are given only for firm matches. A clone size is listed for some rows: how often the clone was seen (once, few, many), or a class if it is expanded.

D: .
J: TRBJ2-7
size: few
V: TRBV19
CDR3: CASSIATGIPYEQYF
DNA: TGTGCCAGTAGTATTGCGACAGGAATCCCCTACGAGCAGTACTTC

D: TRBD1
J: TRBJ2-1
size: .
V: TRBV4-2
CDR3: CASSYTGGVSGEQFF
DNA: TGTGCCAGCAGCTATACAGGGGGCGTAAGTGGTGAGCAGTTCTTC

D: TRBD1
J: TRBJ1-5
size: few
V: TRBV10-3
CDR3: CAISESGQKNQPQHF
DNA: TGTGCCATCAGTGAGTCGGGACAGAAGAATCAGCCCCAGCATTTT

D: .
J: TRBJ1-5
size: .
V: TRBV13
CDR3: CASSLGRSLYQPQHF
DNA: TGTGCCAGCAGCTTAGGCCGGTCTCTATATCAGCCCCAGCATTTT

D: TRBD1
J: TRBJ1-4
size: .
V: TRBV28
CDR3: CASSSLSGTGYEKLFF
DNA: TGTGCCAGCAGTTCCTTAAGCGGGACAGGGTATGAAAAACTGTTTTTT

D: .
J: TRBJ1-1
size: .
V: TRBV5-6
CDR3: CASSLGKGYTEAFF
DNA: TGTGCCAGCAGCTTGGGGAAGGGGTACACTGAAGCTTTCTTT

D: TRBD2
J: TRBJ2-7
size: .
V: TRBV15
CDR3: CATSRGGGRVYEQYF
DNA: TGTGCCACCAGCAGAGGGGGCGGGAGAGTCTACGAGCAGTACTTC

D: .
J: TRBJ2-2
size: .
V: TRBV14
CDR3: CASSPRPGLNTGELFF
DNA: TGTGCCAGCAGTCCTCGGCCAGGCTTGAACACCGGGGAGCTGTTTTTT

D: TRBD1
J: TRBJ1-2
size: few
V: TRBV4-2
CDR3: CASSQDRTGPYSTF
DNA: TGTGCCAGCAGCCAAGACAGGACAGGCCCCTATTCGACCTTC

D: .
J: TRBJ2-7
size: .
V: TRBV29-1
CDR3: CSIEAPFGYEQYF
DNA: TGCAGCATTGAAGCTCCCTTCGGCTACGAGCAGTACTTC

D: TRBD1
J: TRBJ1-5
size: few
V: TRBV27
CDR3: CASSPGQGLQPQHF
DNA: TGTGCCAGCAGTCCCGGACAGGGATTACAGCCCCAGCATTTT

D: TRBD2
J: TRBJ2-7
size: .
V: TRBV6-5
CDR3: CASSYGTSGTQYEQYF
DNA: TGTGCCAGCAGTTACGGGACTAGCGGGACCCAATACGAGCAGTACTTC

D: .
J: TRBJ2-3
size: .
V: TRBV28
CDR3: CASSLGAGTTVTDTQYF
DNA: TGTGCCAGCAGTTTGGGGGCCGGGACTACAGTCACAGATACGCAGTATTTT

D: TRBD2
J: TRBJ2-1
size: few
V: TRBV7-6
CDR3: CASSLVVLAGGLEEQFF
DNA: TGTGCCAGCAGCTTAGTCGTTCTAGCGGGGGGGCTTGAGGAGCAGTTCTTC

D: TRBD2
J: TRBJ2-5
size: .
V: TRBV2
CDR3: CASSERLAGEETQYF
DNA: TGTGCCAGCAGTGAACGGCTAGCGGGAGAAGAGACCCAGTACTTC

D: TRBD1
J: TRBJ1-2
size: .
V: TRBV10-2
CDR3: CASSTGGDSGGYTF
DNA: TGCGCCAGCAGTACAGGGGGAGACTCGGGTGGCTACACCTTC

D: TRBD2
J: TRBJ2-3
size: few
V: TRBV5-1
CDR3: CASSVRIAGELNADTQYF
DNA: TGCGCCAGCAGCGTTAGAATAGCGGGGGAGTTGAATGCAGATACGCAGTATTTT

D: TRBD1
J: TRBJ2-7
size: .
V: TRBV7-3
CDR3: CASSLKTKKGTGGDEQYF
DNA: TGTGCCAGCAGCCTAAAGACCAAAAAGGGGACAGGGGGCGACGAGCAGTACTTC

D: TRBD1
J: TRBJ2-5
size: once
V: TRBV6-5
CDR3: CASIEAGGETQYF
DNA: TGTGCCAGCATCGAGGCAGGGGGAGAGACCCAGTACTTC

D: TRBD1
J: TRBJ2-7
size: .
V: TRBV7-8
CDR3: CASSARTGGNGDEQYF
DNA: TGTGCCAGCAGCGCCAGGACAGGGGGCAACGGGGACGAGCAGTACTTC

D: TRBD1
J: TRBJ1-5
size: few
V: TRBV5-1
CDR3: CASSLGTGNQPQHF
DNA: TGCGCCAGCAGCCTAGGGACAGGCAATCAGCCCCAGCATTTT

D: TRBD1
J: TRBJ1-1
size: few
V: TRBV7-9
CDR3: CASSFDRDTEAFF
DNA: TGTGCCAGCAGCTTCGACAGGGACACTGAAGCTTTCTTT

D: TRBD1
J: TRBJ2-2
size: .
V: TRBV27
CDR3: CASSLRDRGPISTGELFF
DNA: TGTGCCAGCAGTCTCCGGGACAGGGGTCCAATTTCCACCGGGGAGCTGTTTTTT

D: .
J: TRBJ2-3
size: .
V: TRBV15
CDR3: CATSRSEPRTDTQYF
DNA: TGTGCCACCAGCAGGTCCGAGCCCCGCACAGATACGCAGTATTTT

D: TRBD2
J: TRBJ2-3
size: .
V: TRBV25-1
CDR3: CASRQTSGSTDTQYF
DNA: TGTGCCAGCAGGCAGACTAGCGGGAGCACAGATACGCAGTATTTT

D: TRBD1
J: TRBJ2-7
size: .
V: TRBV27
CDR3: CASSFRQGGSEQYF
DNA: TGTGCCAGCAGTTTTCGACAGGGTGGGAGCGAGCAGTACTTC

D: .
J: TRBJ1-6
size: .
V: TRBV6-6
CDR3: CASSYSGDSSPLHF
DNA: TGTGCCAGCAGTTACTCAGGGGATAGTTCACCCCTCCACTTT

D: TRBD1
J: TRBJ2-4
size: few
V: TRBV2
CDR3: CASRGSGGENIQYF
DNA: TGTGCCAGCAGGGGGTCAGGGGGCGAAAACATTCAGTACTTC

D: .
J: TRBJ2-3
size: few
V: TRBV28
CDR3: CASSEGHQETDTQYF
DNA: TGTGCCAGCAGTGAGGGACATCAGGAGACAGATACGCAGTATTTT

D: TRBD2
J: TRBJ2-5
size: few
V: TRBV19
CDR3: CASSTGTSGAETQYF
DNA: TGTGCCAGTAGTACCGGGACTAGCGGGGCTGAGACCCAGTACTTC

D: .
J: TRBJ2-2
size: .
V: TRBV6-5
CDR3: CASSYINTGELFF
DNA: TGTGCCAGCAGTTATATTAACACCGGGGAGCTGTTTTTT

D: .
J: TRBJ1-4
size: .
V: TRBV5-1
CDR3: CASSLALQTNEKLFF
DNA: TGCGCCAGCAGCTTAGCCCTTCAAACTAATGAAAAACTGTTTTTT

D: .
J: TRBJ1-5
size: .
V: TRBV6-5
CDR3: CASSPNRVSNQPQHF
DNA: TGTGCCAGCAGCCCCAACAGGGTTAGCAATCAGCCCCAGCATTTT

D: TRBD2
J: TRBJ2-5
size: .
V: TRBV7-9
CDR3: CASSGGLAQETQYF
DNA: TGTGCCAGCAGCGGGGGACTAGCGCAAGAGACCCAGTACTTC

D: .
J: TRBJ2-2
size: .
V: TRBV7-3
CDR3: CASSVSQGRGTGELFF
DNA: TGTGCCAGCAGCGTCTCACAGGGTCGAGGCACCGGGGAGCTGTTTTTT

D: .
J: TRBJ2-5
size: .
V: TRBV14
CDR3: CASSQDVTGIGETQYF
DNA: TGTGCCAGCAGCCAAGATGTCACAGGGATTGGGGAGACCCAGTACTTC

D: TRBD1
J: TRBJ2-7
size: .
V: TRBV5-5
CDR3: CASSPGQGGPWNEQYF
DNA: TGTGCCAGCAGCCCCGGACAGGGGGGACCGTGGAACGAGCAGTACTTC

D: .
J: TRBJ2-5
size: few
V: TRBV6-5
CDR3: CASSYTQGGETQYF
DNA: TGTGCCAGCAGTTACACGCAGGGGGGAGAGACCCAGTACTTC

D: TRBD1
J: TRBJ2-1
size: once
V: TRBV7-6
CDR3: CASSLVRSLTGAWEQFF
DNA: TGTGCCAGCAGCTTAGTCAGGTCCCTGACAGGGGCTTGGGAGCAGTTCTTC

D: TRBD2
J: TRBJ2-2
size: .
V: TRBV30
CDR3: CARGGMNAGELFF
DNA: TGTGCTCGGGGGGGAATGAATGCCGGGGAGCTGTTTTTT

D: TRBD2
J: TRBJ2-4
size: few
V: TRBV30
CDR3: CAWSVGRTSGRNIQYF
DNA: TGTGCCTGGAGTGTCGGTAGGACTAGCGGGAGGAACATTCAGTACTTC

D: .
J: TRBJ1-1
size: .
V: TRBV4-3
CDR3: CASSPEQSRYTEAFF
DNA: TGCGCCAGCAGCCCTGAACAGTCCAGGTACACTGAAGCTTTCTTT

D: .
J: TRBJ1-2
size: .
V: TRBV11-1
CDR3: CASSLTDSWGTSNYGYTF
DNA: TGTGCCAGCAGCCTAACAGACAGTTGGGGAACGTCTAACTATGGCTACACCTTC

D: TRBD1
J: TRBJ1-1
size: .
V: TRBV7-3
CDR3: CASSFATGGADTEAFF
DNA: TGTGCCAGCAGCTTTGCGACAGGGGGCGCGGACACTGAAGCTTTCTTT

D: TRBD1
J: TRBJ1-3
size: medium-sized
V: TRBV11-3
CDR3: CASSPGQGPGNTIYF
DNA: TGTGCCAGCAGTCCGGGACAGGGACCTGGAAACACCATATATTTT

D: TRBD2
J: TRBJ2-3
size: .
V: TRBV5-6
CDR3: CACTWARGGITDTQYF
DNA: TGTGCCTGCACCTGGGCCCGGGGGGGAATCACAGATACGCAGTATTTT

D: .
J: TRBJ1-4
size: once
V: TRBV28
CDR3: CASSLRDNEKLFF
DNA: TGTGCCAGCAGTTTGAGAGATAATGAAAAACTGTTTTTT

D: TRBD1
J: TRBJ1-5
size: few
V: TRBV6-1
CDR3: CASSEVDRGMMPQHF
DNA: TGTGCCAGCAGTGAAGTTGACAGGGGGATGATGCCCCAGCATTTT

D: TRBD2
J: TRBJ2-5
size: .
V: TRBV7-8
CDR3: CASGLAGETQYF
DNA: TGTGCCAGTGGACTAGCGGGCGAGACCCAGTACTTC

D: .
J: TRBJ2-5
size: .
V: TRBV7-2
CDR3: CASSLNWETQYF
DNA: TGTGCCAGCAGCTTAAACTGGGAGACCCAGTACTTC

D: TRBD2
J: TRBJ2-3
size: .
V: TRBV7-3
CDR3: CASSLTKGSTSGSTDTQYF
DNA: TGTGCCAGCAGCTTAACCAAAGGGAGCACTAGCGGGAGCACAGATACGCAGTATTTT

D: TRBD1
J: TRBJ1-2
size: once
V: TRBV9
CDR3: CASSLGQGGGYTF
DNA: TGTGCCAGCAGCTTGGGACAGGGTGGTGGCTACACCTTC

D: TRBD1
J: TRBJ2-4
size: .
V: TRBV27
CDR3: CASSGKGANNIQYF
DNA: TGTGCCAGCAGTGGTAAGGGGGCCAATAACATTCAGTACTTC

D: TRBD2
J: TRBJ2-1
size: .
V: TRBV6-6
CDR3: CASSLSGSSYNEQFF
DNA: TGTGCCAGCAGTCTCAGCGGGAGCTCCTACAATGAGCAGTTCTTC